The present TCR beta chain was sequenced within a study of blood T cell dynamics during melanoma immunotherapy. This clone showed up just once. Germline lookup yields CDR1 SGHTS and CDR2 YDEGEE. Trimming shortened V by 4 bases and J by 2 bases, and 15 bases separated the two germline ends. This CDR3 has 15 amino acids. The time point: pre-treatment baseline. Profiling relied on immunoSEQ multiplex PCR, and the TCRdb table lists in-frame clones only, not all of them. The sample has about 15,000 clones, roughly 83% seen once. This receptor was identified in a human donor with melanoma. The chain combines TRBV5-8 with TRBJ1-1; D is ambiguous. The material sequenced was blood, taken from a patient treated with checkpoint blockade. In nucleotides, the CDR3 is TGTGCCAGCAGCCCCCGACGTACTCTAAACACTGAAGCTTTCTTT. It yields the protein CASSPRRTLNTEAFF.